The sequence of this TCR beta chain was determined in a study of T cell repertoires in cytomegalovirus infection. At the level of the study: Based on public TCR beta signatures, there were indications of CMV infection and of a matching HLA type. Study-wide results and limits: The ex vivo response was dominated by HLA-C-restricted CMV-specific TCR beta clonotypes. CMV carriers with the relevant HLA were identified by cumulative public TCR beta family frequency.

Using its own MiXCR run on the reads, TCRdb lists one record per CDR3 protein. Counted here are 180,000 or so distinct CDR3 sequences, 17% occurring once; the ten biggest clones make up around 25%. This clonotype was observed a few times. What it recognizes is unknown. Germline V gives CDR1 MGHRA, CDR2 YSYEKL. V shed 5 bases and J 5 bases; nucleotides not matched to a gene: 8. CDR3 length equals 15 residues. The sequence was obtained from a human donor in good health (CMV status not recorded). Some clones in this sample may be carry-over from other donors' samples. The chain has TRBV4-1 and TRBJ1-4, with 7 nucleotides matching TRBD1. The specimen sequenced was CD8+ T cells from PBMCs. Here the CDR3 reads CASSYRTGSNEKLFF. The CDR3 coding sequence is TGCGCCAGCAGCTACCGGACAGGTTCCAATGAAAAACTGTTTTTT.